What follows are 5 T cell receptor beta chains derived from one specimen sequenced in a study of blood T cell repertoires in COVID-19. Only in-frame clones appear in the TCRdb table, and some are missing; sequencing was by immunoSEQ multiplex PCR. This table has 110,000 to 150,000 clones, 88% appearing once. The source material was peripheral blood. The receptors here all came from a woman aged 50 to 65 with acute or convalescent COVID-19.

CDR3 amino acids: CASSPSSNTEAFF. The DNA of the CDR3 is TGTGCCAGCTCACCGTCGTCGAACACTGAAGCTTTCTTT. The V and J genes are TRBV18 and TRBJ1-1, with unresolved D. The CDR3 runs to 13 residues. Per germline, CDR1 KGHSH and CDR2 LQKENI. Trimming pared 3 bases from V and 1 base from J, leaving 6 bases between. The entire variable domain, with the rest obtained from reference TRBV18 and TRBJ1-1, is as follows: NAGVMQNPRHLVRRRGQEARLRCSPMKGHSHVYWYRQLPEEGLKFMVYLQKENIIDESGMPKERFSAEFPKEGPSILRIQQVVRGDSAAYFCASSPSSNTEAFFGQGTRLTVV.

The rearrangement joins TRBV2 to TRBJ1-5; D remains ambiguous. The germline V and J ends were trimmed by 8 bases and 7 bases, with 12 bases remaining between them. This CDR3 has 12 amino acids. Germline V gene lookup returns CDR1 SNHLY and CDR2 FYNNEI. For the CDR3, the DNA is TGTGCCAGCTCGCGGGGTGAGCAGCCCCAGCATTTT. Protein product: CASSRGEQPQHF.

V is TRBV7-2 and J is TRBJ2-7; maybe TRBD2 (7 bases). V was shortened by 3 bases and J by 6 bases, with 21 bases between the two germline ends. The germline CDR1 and CDR2 sequences are SGHTA and FQGNSA. The CDR3 spans 16 residues. This chain's CDR3 is CASSFDRGALGSEQYF. CDR3 sequence (DNA): TGTGCCAGCAGCTTTGATCGGGGGGCCCTGGGAAGCGAGCAGTACTTC.

The rearrangement uses TRBV10-1 and TRBJ1-4; a weak D match, TRBD1 (5 bases). The CDR3 totals 16 residues. CDR1 and CDR2 (germline): WNHNN, SYGVQD (reference sequence). The V and J ends lost 2 bases and 8 bases respectively, with 18 bases between them. CDR3 DNA sequence: TGCGCCAGCAGTGAGGGGACTCCCGGAGGGAGCGAAAAACTGTTTTTT. Its translation: CASSEGTPGGSEKLFF.

CDR3 DNA: TGTGCCAGCAGTTTAGCGGGGGAGGGCACCGGGGAGCTGTTTTTT. This encodes CASSLAGEGTGELFF. The rearrangement joins TRBV28 to TRBJ2-2, with 7 bases identical to TRBD2. The CDR3 runs 15 residues. V was pared by 2 bases and J by 4 bases, with 4 bases of the junction left unmatched. Germline assignment: CDR1 MDHEN and CDR2 SYDVKM.